Each of the 13 T cell receptor beta chains below was sequenced from the same sample in a study of cytomegalovirus exposure and HLA in healthy donors. With 60 Vbeta and 13 Jbeta primers, the PCR was carried out. Repertoires were generated with immunoSEQ multiplex PCR, while TCRdb's copy carries only in-frame clones and drops some. The repertoire holds roughly 120,000 clones, with roughly 70% as singletons. The source material was PBMCs. These receptor sequences come from a man aged 40-49 years in good health and CMV-seropositive.

This chain connects TRBV10-1 to TRBJ2-5, with D unresolved. The CDR3 totals 13 residues. Per the germline V gene, CDR1 is WNHNN and CDR2 is SYGVQD (reference sequence). V was pared by 4 bases and J by 4 bases, with 10 bases between. The CDR3 bases are TGCGCCAGCAGTGGACCACAGAGAGAGACCCAGTACTTC. This translates into CASSGPQRETQYF.

This clone was recorded a few times. This chain uses TRBV28 with TRBJ1-5, with 7 bases fitting TRBD1. J gave up 7 bases and V 2 bases, and 5 bases lay outside the gene matches. CDR1 and CDR2 (germline): MDHEN, SYDVKM. CDR3 size: 14 residues. The DNA for the CDR3 is TGTGCCAGCAGTTTAGGCAGGGGGATCCAGCCCCAGCATTTT. Amino acid sequence: CASSLGRGIQPQHF.

V and J are TRBV6-1 and TRBJ1-1, with no clear D. The CDR3 has 14 residues. The germline V gene encodes CDR1 MNHNS and CDR2 SASEGT. Trimming removed 7 bases from V and 1 base from J, with 13 bases in between. CDR3 DNA: TGTGCCAGCACCGCCCTCCAGGCGAACACTGAAGCTTTCTTT. Residues: CASTALQANTEAFF.

The rearrangement uses TRBV9 and TRBJ2-3; D is perhaps TRBD2 (5 bases). Germline CDR1 is SGDLS and CDR2 is YYNGEE. Trimming shortened V by 2 bases and J by 1 base, and 11 bases separated the two germline ends. This CDR3 has 15 amino acids. CDR3: CASSVNPGGTDTQYF. As DNA, the CDR3 is TGTGCCAGCAGCGTTAATCCCGGGGGCACAGATACGCAGTATTTT.

The chain joins TRBV28 to TRBJ1-5; possible D gene TRBD1, 5 bases. This CDR3 has 15 amino acids. The germline V gene has CDR1 MDHEN and CDR2 SYDVKM. The germline V and J ends were trimmed by 3 bases and 7 bases, with 16 bases remaining between them. The CDR3 sequence: CASSFRGGVGQPQHF. The CDR3 region has the DNA TGTGCCAGCAGTTTTAGGGGAGGGGTCGGGCAGCCCCAGCATTTT.

This chain's CDR3 is CASSFRGRETQYF. CDR3 sequence (DNA): TGTGCCAGCAGTTTTCGCGGGAGGGAGACCCAGTACTTC. The chain recombines TRBV27 with TRBJ2-5; 8 bases fit TRBD2. Trimming cost V 3 bases and J 5 bases; bases outside gene matches: 2. This CDR3 is 13 amino acids long. The germline V gene encodes CDR1 MNHEY and CDR2 SMNVEV (reference sequence).

The genes are TRBV19 and TRBJ2-2; possible D gene TRBD2, 6 bases. The V gene's germline CDR1 is LNHDA and CDR2 SQIVND (reference sequence). V lost 5 bases, J lost 4 bases, and 17 bases lay in between. The CDR3 is made up of 16 amino acids. CDR3 in DNA: TGTGCCAGTAGTCCTGGGACTGGCGGGGCCACCGGGGAGCTGTTTTTT. It yields the protein CASSPGTGGATGELFF.

The rearrangement links TRBV18 to TRBJ1-5; D possibly corresponds to TRBD1 (5 bases). Germline V lookup: CDR1 KGHSH, CDR2 LQKENI. This CDR3 has 15 amino acids. V was cut by 3 bases and J by 5 bases, with 14 bases left in between. CDR3 residues: CASSPSRVGDQPQHF. The CDR3 DNA follows: TGTGCCAGCTCACCGAGCAGGGTGGGTGATCAGCCCCAGCATTTT.

V is TRBV5-1 and J is TRBJ2-1; the D gene is possibly TRBD2 (6 bases). Germline CDR1 is SGHRS and CDR2 is YFSETQ. The germline V and J ends were trimmed by 0 bases and 4 bases, with 14 bases remaining between them. The CDR3 totals 16 residues. CDR3 coding DNA: TGCGCCAGCAGCTTGGAGGGAGGACTGCCTTACAATGAGCAGTTCTTC. Translated, it gives CASSLEGGLPYNEQFF. Full variable domain (missing parts from reference TRBV5-1 and TRBJ2-1): KAGVTQTPRYLIKTRGQQVTLSCSPISGHRSVSWYQQTPGQGLQFLFEYFSETQRNKGNFPGRFSGRQFSNSRSEMNVSTLELGDSALYLCASSLEGGLPYNEQFFGPGTRLTVL.

This clone was seen only once. The J gene is TRBJ2-5, the V gene TRBV10-3, with 7 bases identical to TRBD2. With V trimmed by 7 bases and J by 1 base, 3 bases remained unmatched. This CDR3 has 13 amino acids. Germline-derived CDR1 and CDR2 are ENHRY and SYGVKD. The CDR3 reads CAITRGVQETQYF. CDR3 DNA sequence: TGTGCCATCACCCGGGGGGTCCAAGAGACCCAGTACTTC.

The chain has TRBV5-1 and TRBJ2-7; 8 bases align to TRBD1. Germline V CDR1 and CDR2: SGHRS, YFSETQ. The junction had 7 bases not matched to a gene; V was cut back by 2 bases and J by 6 bases. The CDR3 sequence is 14 residues long. This chain's CDR3 is CASSLRDRPAEQYF. CDR3 DNA: TGCGCCAGCAGCTTAAGGGACAGGCCCGCCGAGCAGTACTTC.

This chain links TRBV28 with TRBJ2-1; tentative D call: TRBD2 (6 bases). The CDR3 runs to 15 residues. Trimming shortened V by 7 bases and J by 1 base, and 14 bases separated the two germline ends. Germline V lookup: CDR1 MDHEN, CDR2 SYDVKM. The CDR3 reads CASKPTGESYNEQFF. The CDR3 DNA reads as TGTGCCAGCAAACCGACGGGAGAGTCCTACAATGAGCAGTTCTTC.

The genes are TRBV14 and TRBJ1-1; 7 positions agree with TRBD1. The CDR3 has 15 residues. Losses at the gene ends were 1 base for V and 5 bases for J; bases not matched to a gene: 7. Germline loops: CDR1 SGHDN, CDR2 FVKESK. The CDR3 loop is CASSQAGTASTEAFF. Here the CDR3 DNA reads TGTGCCAGCAGCCAAGCCGGGACAGCGTCTACTGAAGCTTTCTTT.